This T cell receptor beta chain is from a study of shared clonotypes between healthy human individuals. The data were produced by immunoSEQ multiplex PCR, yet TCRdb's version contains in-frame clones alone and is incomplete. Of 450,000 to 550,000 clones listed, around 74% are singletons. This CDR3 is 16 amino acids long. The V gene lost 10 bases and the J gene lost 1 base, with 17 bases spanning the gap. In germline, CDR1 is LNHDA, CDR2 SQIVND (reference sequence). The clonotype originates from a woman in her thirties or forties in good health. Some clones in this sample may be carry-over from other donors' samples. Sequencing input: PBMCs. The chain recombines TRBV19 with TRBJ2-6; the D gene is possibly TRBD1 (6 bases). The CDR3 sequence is CATGQGKLSGANVLTF. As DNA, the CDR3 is TGTGCCACGGGGCAGGGGAAACTATCTGGGGCCAACGTCCTGACTTTC.